This T cell receptor beta chain was identified in a study of graft-versus-host responses after intestinal transplantation. Study-wide background: As for transplant type, recipients had multivisceral, liver-intestinal, or isolated intestinal grafts. Every one of the recipients received anti-thymocyte globulin induction and afterwards took tacrolimus and steroids for around 3 years. Study observations and caveats: Ileal or blood samples showed some GvH clones first, and such clones were also found in recipient marrow.

On this clone: Its antigen is currently unknown.

Measured with immunoSEQ multiplex PCR; TCRdb has only the in-frame clones, and not every one. In the table there are about 93,000 clones, 85% to 95% of which are singletons. CDR1 PRHDT and CDR2 FYEKMQ come from the germline V gene (reference sequence). CDR3 length: 16 residues. V lost 4 bases and J 6 bases, leaving 20 bases between the germline ends. The V and J genes are TRBV13 and TRBJ2-3, with D tentatively TRBD1 (6 bases). The source was unstimulated CD8+ T cells sorted from spleen or lymph node cells, collected before intestinal transplant. This TCR was sampled from a human donor who received an intestinal transplant. Here the CDR3 DNA reads TGTGCCAGCAGCTCCCTACTACAGGGAGTTGGGGATACGCAGTATTTT. Amino acid sequence: CASSSLLQGVGDTQYF.